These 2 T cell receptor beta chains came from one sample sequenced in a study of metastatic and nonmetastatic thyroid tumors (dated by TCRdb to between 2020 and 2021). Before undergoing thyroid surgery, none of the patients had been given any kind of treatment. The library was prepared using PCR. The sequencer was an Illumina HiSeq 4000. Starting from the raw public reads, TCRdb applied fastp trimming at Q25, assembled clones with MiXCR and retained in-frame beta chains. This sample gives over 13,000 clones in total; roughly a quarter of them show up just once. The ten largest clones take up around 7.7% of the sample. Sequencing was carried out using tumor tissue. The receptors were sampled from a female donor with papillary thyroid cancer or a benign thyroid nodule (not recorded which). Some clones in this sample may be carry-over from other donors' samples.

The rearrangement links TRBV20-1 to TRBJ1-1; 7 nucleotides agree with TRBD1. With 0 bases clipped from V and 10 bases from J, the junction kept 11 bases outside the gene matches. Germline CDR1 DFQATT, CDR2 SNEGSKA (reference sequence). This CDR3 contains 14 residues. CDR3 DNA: TGCAGTGCTAGAGACGGTCCAGGGGGAGGTTTAGCTTTCTTT. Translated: CSARDGPGGGLAFF.

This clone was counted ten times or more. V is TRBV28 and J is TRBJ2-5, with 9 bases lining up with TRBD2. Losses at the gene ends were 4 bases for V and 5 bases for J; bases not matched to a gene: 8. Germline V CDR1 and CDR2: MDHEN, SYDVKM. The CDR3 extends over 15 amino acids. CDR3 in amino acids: CASSSPGLASETQYF. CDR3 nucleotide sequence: TGTGCCAGCAGTTCACCGGGACTAGCATCCGAGACCCAGTACTTC.